Below, 18 T cell receptor beta chains from the same sample are listed, as sequenced in a study of OX40 agonist ivuxolimab in advanced cancers. Using immunoSEQ multiplex PCR, the repertoire was profiled, and TCRdb retains in-frame clones only, with some absent. Found here are roughly 87,000 clones, roughly 93% of them singletons; the top ten hold 0.7% to 0.9%. Source: CD4+ or CD8+ T cells sorted from blood, taken in a trial of the OX40 agonist ivuxolimab. Receptors were obtained from an adult with an advanced solid tumor such as melanoma, head and neck, liver or kidney cancer.

This sequence joins TRBV18 and TRBJ2-7, with TRBD2 as a possible D gene (5 bases). The CDR3 has 14 residues. Germline values: CDR1 KGHSH, CDR2 LQKENI. The ends were cut back, 3 bases at V and 1 base at J, with 10 bases in the middle. The CDR3, as DNA: TGTGCCAGCTCACCGCTGAGCGGATCCTACGAGCAGTACTTC. Translated: CASSPLSGSYEQYF.

The rearrangement joins TRBV28 to TRBJ2-7; D gene uncertain. The germline V gene has CDR1 MDHEN and CDR2 SYDVKM. This CDR3 comprises 12 residues. V gave up 6 bases and J gave up 3 bases, with 9 bases separating them. CDR3 loop: CASSQADYEQYF. The CDR3 nucleotides are TGTGCCAGCAGCCAGGCCGACTACGAGCAGTACTTC.

The J gene is TRBJ2-1, the V gene TRBV19; D gene ambiguous. The CDR3 runs to 12 residues. Germline V gene sequence: CDR1 LNHDA, CDR2 SQIVND (reference sequence). Trimming pared 10 bases from V and 0 bases from J, leaving 7 bases between. CDR3 protein: CATGSSYNEQFF. The DNA for the CDR3 is TGTGCCACCGGAAGCTCCTACAATGAGCAGTTCTTC.

This clone was observed a single time. The chain couples TRBV15 to TRBJ2-5; 8 bases line up with TRBD2. V was clipped by 0 bases and J by 3 bases; unmatched bases: 3. The length of the CDR3 is 15 residues. Germline V gene data show CDR1 as LNHNV and CDR2 as YYDKDF (reference sequence). The CDR3 region is CATSRDPGGEETQYF. The CDR3 coding sequence is TGTGCCACCAGCAGAGATCCCGGGGGGGAAGAGACCCAGTACTTC.

This clone was observed once. V usage is TRBV15 and J usage is TRBJ1-1; D is unresolved. Between the trimmed V and J ends, which lost 0 bases and 1 base, there was a span of 6 bases. CDR1 and CDR2 (germline): LNHNV, YYDKDF (reference sequence). The CDR3 sequence is 14 residues long. CDR3 amino acids: CATSRDRANTEAFF. Written as DNA, the CDR3 is TGTGCCACCAGCAGAGATCGGGCGAACACTGAAGCTTTCTTT.

This sequence joins TRBV28 and TRBJ2-1; the D call may be TRBD1 or TRBD2 (5 bases each). The CDR3 contains 15 residues. V lost 6 bases and J 4 bases, leaving 16 bases between the germline ends. In germline, CDR1 is MDHEN, CDR2 SYDVKM. CDR3 sequence: CASSTTRGVYNEQFF. CDR3 DNA: TGTGCCAGCAGCACCACTCGAGGGGTTTACAATGAGCAGTTCTTC. The full variable domain, its missing parts supplied by reference TRBV28 and TRBJ2-1, is DVKVTQSSRYLVKRTGEKVFLECVQDMDHENMFWYRQDPGLGLRLIYFSYDVKMKEKGDIPEGYSVSREKKERFSLILESASTNQTSMYLCASSTTRGVYNEQFFGPGTRLTVL.

This chain uses TRBV5-4 with TRBJ1-1; 9 bases line up with TRBD1. The CDR3 is 18 amino acids. With 0 bases clipped from V and 1 base from J, the junction kept 10 bases outside the gene matches. Germline assignment: CDR1 SGHNT and CDR2 YYREEE (reference sequence). DNA of the CDR3: TGTGCCAGCAGCTTGGAGGGACAGGGAGGGAGAAGGAACACTGAAGCTTTCTTT. Translating it yields CASSLEGQGGRRNTEAFF.

V is TRBV6-5 and J is TRBJ2-2; maybe TRBD1 (6 bases). V was pared by 7 bases and J by 2 bases, with 11 bases between. This CDR3 contains 14 residues. Looked up from germline, CDR1 is MNHEY and CDR2 is SVGAGI. The chain's CDR3 is CASNTGSNTGELFF. CDR3 nucleotides: TGTGCCAGCAATACAGGGTCAAACACCGGGGAGCTGTTTTTT.

V is TRBV5-4 and J is TRBJ2-1; D could derive from TRBD1 or TRBD2 (5 bases each). Trimming removed 4 bases from V and 9 bases from J, with 14 bases in between. CDR1 and CDR2 (germline): SGHNT, YYREEE (reference sequence). The CDR3 is 13 amino acids. The CDR3 is CASSHWDQAEQFF. In DNA form, the CDR3 reads TGTGCCAGCAGCCATTGGGACCAAGCTGAGCAGTTCTTC. The complete variable domain, with remaining parts taken from reference TRBV5-4 and TRBJ2-1, reads ETGVTQSPTHLIKTRGQQVTLRCSSQSGHNTVSWYQQALGQGPQFIFQYYREEENGRGNFPPRFSGLQFPNYSSELNVNALELDDSALYLCASSHWDQAEQFFGPGTRLTVL.

This clone was seen a single time. The chain employs TRBV5-8 and TRBJ1-4; TRBD1 agrees at 7 bases. The length of the CDR3 is 16 residues. The V gene end was trimmed by 0 bases and the J gene end by 7 bases; junction bases not matched to a gene: 9. CDR1 and CDR2 (germline): SGHTS, YDEGEE. The CDR3 DNA sequence: TGTGCCAGCAGCTTGGGGTCGACAGGGTTCGGTGAAAAACTGTTTTTT. Translated, it gives CASSLGSTGFGEKLFF.

This chain's CDR3 is CASEFWTGGSEQYF. CDR3 nucleotide sequence: TGTGCCAGCGAGTTCTGGACCGGCGGCTCCGAGCAGTACTTC. The chain is built from TRBV2 and TRBJ2-7, with unresolved D. The V gene lost 8 bases and the J gene lost 6 bases, with 20 bases spanning the gap. CDR3 size: 14 residues. Germline V CDR1 and CDR2: SNHLY, FYNNEI.

The chain has TRBV7-2 and TRBJ2-1; the D is unclear. The CDR3 is made up of 13 amino acids. Deletions cut 0 bases from V and 5 bases from J, with 5 bases between. Germline CDR1 SGHTA, CDR2 FQGNSA. The CDR3, as DNA: TGTGCCAGCAGCTTAGCGCAAAACAATGAGCAGTTCTTC. Protein product: CASSLAQNNEQFF.

V and J are TRBV28 and TRBJ2-7; a weak D match, TRBD1 (6 bases). The CDR3 contains 14 residues. Germline V gives CDR1 MDHEN, CDR2 SYDVKM. Between the trimmed V and J ends, which lost 3 bases and 3 bases, there was a span of 12 bases. The CDR3 DNA is TGTGCCAGCAGTTTCCCAGGGGCTAACTACGAGCAGTACTTC. Residues: CASSFPGANYEQYF.

The chain links TRBV7-8 to TRBJ2-5; D uncertain. The CDR3 sequence is 14 residues long. Trimming pared 1 base from V and 3 bases from J, leaving 9 bases between. Per the germline V gene, CDR1 is SGHVS and CDR2 is FQNEAQ. CDR3 loop: CASSLVVAEETQYF. DNA of the CDR3: TGTGCCAGCAGCTTAGTTGTGGCGGAAGAGACCCAGTACTTC.

This CDR3 is CASSPPGIWETQYF. In DNA, the CDR3 is TGTGCCAGCAGTCCCCCGGGGATTTGGGAGACCCAGTACTTC. V gene TRBV6-5 combines with J gene TRBJ2-5, with TRBD2 as a possible D gene (5 bases). CDR1 and CDR2 (germline): MNHEY, SVGAGI. The CDR3 runs to 14 residues. The germline V and J ends were trimmed by 5 bases and 5 bases, with 15 bases remaining between them.

The gene calls are TRBV7-8 and TRBJ2-3, with TRBD1 identical over 7 bases. The CDR3 runs 16 residues. The V gene end was trimmed by 4 bases and the J gene end by 0 bases; junction bases not matched to a gene: 7. The germline gives CDR1 SGHVS, CDR2 FQNEAQ. CDR3 sequence reads: CASSWTGGGSTDTQYF. The CDR3 nucleotides read TGTGCCAGCAGCTGGACAGGAGGTGGTAGCACAGATACGCAGTATTTT.

The V gene is TRBV6-1, the J gene TRBJ2-3, with D perhaps matching TRBD1 (5 bases). Germline V lookup: CDR1 MNHNS, CDR2 SASEGT. The CDR3 totals 14 residues. Trimming removed 7 bases at V and 1 base at J, with 12 bases between. The chain's CDR3 is CASTNTGGTDTQYF. CDR3 coding DNA: TGTGCCAGCACAAACACAGGTGGCACAGATACGCAGTATTTT.

This rearrangement joins TRBV19 to TRBJ2-1; possibly TRBD2 for D (5 bases). Trimming removed 6 bases from V and 7 bases from J, with 16 bases in between. This CDR3 is 14 amino acids long. Per germline, CDR1 LNHDA and CDR2 SQIVND (reference sequence). The CDR3 reads CASSLLGVFNEQFF. In DNA form, the CDR3 reads TGTGCCAGTAGCCTCCTGGGAGTATTTAATGAGCAGTTCTTC. Full variable domain (rest looked up from reference TRBV19 and TRBJ2-1): DGGITQSPKYLFRKEGQNVTLSCEQNLNHDAMYWYRQDPGQGLRLIYYSQIVNDFQKGDIAEGYSVSREKKESFPLTVTSAQKNPTAFYLCASSLLGVFNEQFFGPGTRLTVL.